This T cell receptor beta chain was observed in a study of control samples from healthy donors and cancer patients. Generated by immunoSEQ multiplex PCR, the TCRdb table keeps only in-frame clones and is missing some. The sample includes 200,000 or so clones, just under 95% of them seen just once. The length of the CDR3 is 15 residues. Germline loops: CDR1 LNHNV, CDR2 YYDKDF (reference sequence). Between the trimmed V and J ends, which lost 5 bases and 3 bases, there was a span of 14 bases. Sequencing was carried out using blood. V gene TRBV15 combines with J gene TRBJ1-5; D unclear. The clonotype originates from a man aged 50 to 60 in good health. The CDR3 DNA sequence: TGTGCCACCAGCGCCCTAGACGGGAACAATCAGCCCCAGCATTTT. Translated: CATSALDGNNQPQHF.